This T cell receptor beta chain was sequenced during a study of blood T cell repertoires in COVID-19. At the level of the study: Acute and convalescent COVID-19 samples came from the United States, Italy and Spain.

Authors' methods: Amplified reference gene primers provided the basis for estimating nucleated cell counts. Here immunoSEQ multiplex PCR was the method, and the copy in TCRdb shows in-frame clones only, minus some. V, J and clone size were drawn from that table, and D and trimming were deduced from the DNA. Counted here are roughly 80,000 clones, 65% to 85% occurring once; the ten biggest clones make up 4.5% to 7%. The V and J ends lost 3 bases and 2 bases respectively, with 17 bases between them. Germline CDR1 reads SGDLS; CDR2 reads YYNGEE. The CDR3 has 16 amino acids. What was sequenced was peripheral blood. The V call is TRBV9, the J call TRBJ2-5, with TRBD2 as a possible D gene (6 bases). This sequence was found in a man between 60 and 75 years old with active or convalescent COVID-19. DNA for the CDR3: TGTGCCAGCAGCGAGGGAGGAGGAATACCTCAAGAGACCCAGTACTTC. Translated: CASSEGGGIPQETQYF.